This TCR beta chain was obtained from a study of blood T cells in healthy people across ages. This clonotype was detected a few times. The authors ran a second PCR of about 6 to 11 cycles using a sample-barcoded 5' primer and a J-beta primer mix. Via MiXCR, TCRdb re-called the 5' RACE reads, giving one row per CDR3 protein. The table records about 580,000 distinct CDR3 sequences, about 45% of them present only once. Input material: blood. This receptor was identified in an elderly man in good health.

The CDR3: CASSQGLAEYEQYF. CDR3 DNA sequence: TGCGCCAGCAGCCAGGGCCTAGCGGAGTACGAGCAGTACTTC. This chain uses TRBV4-3 with TRBJ2-7, with 7 bases aligning to TRBD2. V lost 3 bases, J lost 4 bases, and 6 bases stayed unmatched. The CDR3 is 14 residues long. CDR1 is LGHNA, CDR2 YSLEER, per germline.